The entry below gives a single T cell receptor beta chain sequence along with its context. Original analysis: Researchers report that nucleated cell counts were estimated from reference gene primer amplification. Method: immunoSEQ multiplex PCR; TCRdb's copy keeps in-frame clones and lacks some. The V and J calls and the clone size are those of that table, but D and trimming were determined from the DNA. The top ten clones hold 1.2% of a sample with a few hundred thousand clones, around 89% of them seen once. V was pared by 0 bases and J by 5 bases, with 3 bases between. Germline CDR1 is SGHRS and CDR2 is YFSETQ. The CDR3 totals 11 residues. The participants were between about 18 and 90 years old and came from roughly 24 US areas. Cohorts were assigned according to the clinical history that participants reported. The data belong to a study of blood T cell repertoires in COVID-19.

This TCR was sampled from a woman aged 18 to 35 who had recovered from COVID-19. The chain links TRBV5-1 to TRBJ2-7, with D unresolved. What was sequenced was PBMCs or T cells enriched from blood (not recorded which). The CDR3 DNA reads TGCGCCAGCAGCTTGGGAGACGAGCAGTACTTC. It codes for CASSLGDEQYF.